This T cell receptor beta chain was sequenced in a study of CD8 T cells in Susac syndrome. Per germline, CDR1 SNHLY and CDR2 FYNNEI. The CDR3 covers 15 residues. The V end was cut by 8 bases, the J end by 1 base, with 15 bases between. Random hexamers served to reverse transcribe about 0.45 to 1 ug RNA. TCRdb reprocessed the immunoSEQ multiplex PCR reads with MiXCR, giving one entry per CDR3 protein. The sample has about 190,000 distinct CDR3 sequences, around nine tenths seen once; the top ten hold around 0.1%. This clonotype was sampled from a human donor with Susac syndrome. V usage is TRBV2 and J usage is TRBJ2-1; tentatively, D is TRBD1 or TRBD2 (6 bases each). The specimen was CD4+ T cells from PBMCs. DNA for the CDR3: TGTGCCAGCGGAGGGGGACGGAGTTCCTACAATGAGCAGTTCTTC. Translating gives CASGGGRSSYNEQFF.